This T cell receptor (beta chain) derives from a study of T cells in Graves' hyperthyroidism and ophthalmopathy. The CDR3 has 17 residues. Trimming cost V 4 bases and J 4 bases; bases outside gene matches: 14. Germline V gene lookup returns CDR1 SGHRS and CDR2 YFSETQ. The source material, RNA transcripts, was used to amplify TCR beta CDR3 regions. Initially, a first-round RT-PCR of the TCR CDR3 employed the HTBI primer set. TCRdb re-called the multiplex PCR reads with MiXCR, one entry per CDR3 protein. The table lists hundreds of thousands of distinct CDR3 sequences, roughly 15% of them singletons. This clonotype was picked up many times.

The TCR originated in a woman aged 18-35 years with Graves' ophthalmopathy. Sequences were obtained from blood. The chain joins TRBV5-1 to TRBJ1-5; TRBD1 matches 7 bases. The CDR3 protein is CASSPGNRQGVNQPQHF. The CDR3 DNA reads as TGCGCCAGCAGCCCGGGAAATCGACAGGGAGTGAATCAGCCCCAGCATTTT.